The 31 T cell receptor beta chains given below trace back to one sample, sequenced in a study of cytomegalovirus exposure and HLA in healthy donors. Measured with immunoSEQ multiplex PCR; TCRdb has only the in-frame clones, and not every one. The sample lists about 95,000 clones, around 85% seen once, with roughly 20% in the top ten. Sequenced material: PBMCs. The receptors come from a man aged 18-30 years in good health and CMV-seropositive.

This chain links TRBV27 with TRBJ2-1; D unclear. The CDR3 has 12 residues. Per the germline V gene, CDR1 is MNHEY and CDR2 is SMNVEV (reference sequence). With 8 bases removed from V and 5 bases from J, the gap between germline ends came to 10 bases. The CDR3 loop is CASHTDNNEQFF. CDR3 DNA: TGTGCCAGCCATACCGACAACAATGAGCAGTTCTTC.

V and J are TRBV10-3 and TRBJ2-1; tentatively, D is TRBD2 (6 bases). Germline loops: CDR1 ENHRY, CDR2 SYGVKD. The CDR3 totals 13 residues. V was trimmed by 2 bases and J by 7 bases, leaving 9 bases between them. The CDR3 here is CAISEGLLNEQFF. For the CDR3, the DNA is TGTGCCATCAGTGAGGGACTATTGAATGAGCAGTTCTTC.

V gene TRBV5-1 combines with J gene TRBJ1-2; 9 bases are a match to TRBD1. The J segment lost 6 bases and the V segment lost 4 bases, leaving 7 bases of the junction unmatched. Germline-derived CDR1 and CDR2 are SGHRS and YFSETQ. The CDR3 spans 14 residues. This chain's CDR3 is CASSQSQGADGYTF. Written as DNA, the CDR3 is TGCGCCAGCAGCCAGTCACAGGGGGCGGATGGCTACACCTTC.

J is TRBJ2-5 and V is TRBV29-1; perhaps TRBD2 as D (6 bases). V lost 5 bases and J 4 bases, leaving 14 bases between the germline ends. The CDR3 length is 13 residues. In germline, CDR1 is SQVTM, CDR2 ANQGSEA. The CDR3 DNA reads TGCAGCGTTTGGGGTAGGGGAGGAGAGACCCAGTACTTC. It yields the protein CSVWGRGGETQYF.

The CDR3 is CASSQDTGGLPETQYF. The CDR3, as DNA: TGTGCCAGCAGCCAAGATACGGGAGGCCTGCCAGAGACCCAGTACTTC. V gene TRBV4-2 combines with J gene TRBJ2-5, with 7 bases that match TRBD2. Trimming at V came to 0 bases and at J to 4 bases, leaving 8 bases not matched to a gene. The CDR3 extends over 16 amino acids. Germline loops: CDR1 LGHNA, CDR2 YNFKEQ.

The rearrangement uses TRBV28 and TRBJ2-3; TRBD1 aligns across 8 bases. CDR3 size: 15 residues. V lost 6 bases and J lost 0; bases outside the gene matches: 5. The V gene's germline CDR1 is MDHEN and CDR2 SYDVKM. The CDR3 protein is CASSSDRASTDTQYF. The CDR3 DNA follows: TGTGCCAGCAGCTCGGACAGGGCCAGCACAGATACGCAGTATTTT.

The V and J genes are TRBV9 and TRBJ2-3; weak D call: TRBD2 (5 bases). The CDR3 consists of 15 residues. Trimming pared 3 bases from V and 3 bases from J, leaving 14 bases between. CDR1 SGDLS and CDR2 YYNGEE come from the germline V gene. Here the CDR3 reads CASSEVAGSTDTQYF. The DNA for the CDR3 is TGTGCCAGCAGCGAGGTGGCGGGTTCAACAGATACGCAGTATTTT.

The sample holds a few counts of this clone. The V and J genes are TRBV23-1 and TRBJ2-7, with 11 bases fitting TRBD2. TRBV23-1 is an ORF, and what it does is uncertain. The CDR3 runs 15 residues. V shed 7 bases, J shed 3 bases, and the junction held 8 bases outside the gene matches. CDR3 amino acids: CASTTLAGDRYEQYV. The CDR3, as DNA: TGCGCCAGCACTACACTAGCGGGAGATCGCTACGAGCAGTACGTC.

The CDR3 sequence: CASGLVGGRTGELFF. The CDR3 DNA sequence: TGTGCTAGTGGTTTGGTCGGGGGGCGCACCGGGGAGCTGTTTTTT. The chain couples TRBV12-5 to TRBJ2-2, with D possibly TRBD2 on 7 matching bases. Germline CDR1 LGHNT, CDR2 FRNRAP. The V and J ends lost 0 bases and 4 bases respectively, with 9 bases between them. The CDR3 is 15 amino acids.

J is TRBJ2-1 and V is TRBV11-2; a possible D gene is TRBD2 (5 bases). Germline V gene lookup returns CDR1 SGHAT and CDR2 FQNNGV. V lost 0 bases and J 7 bases, leaving 16 bases between the germline ends. The CDR3 sequence is 16 residues long. The CDR3 region is CASSLEMIGVQNEQFF. CDR3 in DNA: TGTGCCAGCAGCTTAGAAATGATCGGGGTACAAAATGAGCAGTTCTTC.

This clone has a handful of counts. This chain connects TRBV7-6 to TRBJ1-2; 8 bases agree with TRBD1. The ends lost 5 bases at V and 8 bases at J; junction bases unmatched: 7. This CDR3 spans 13 amino acids. Germline CDR1 and CDR2: SGHVS and FNYEAQ. The CDR3 coding sequence is TGTGCCAGCAGCCCCCAGGGGGCAGGAGGCTACACCTTC. Translated, it gives CASSPQGAGGYTF.

A single count supports this clone. The chain couples TRBV4-2 to TRBJ2-7, with 8 bases that match TRBD2. CDR1 is LGHNA, CDR2 YNFKEQ, per germline. The CDR3 runs 15 residues. V shed 6 bases, J shed 5 bases, and the junction held 12 bases outside the gene matches. CDR3 region: CASSIGLAERNEQYF. The CDR3 DNA follows: TGTGCCAGCAGTATCGGACTAGCCGAAAGGAACGAGCAGTACTTC.

CDR3 sequence (DNA): TGCGCCAGCAGCCAAGATGCGCTAGCGGGAAGCACAGATACGCAGTATTTT. This sequence encodes CASSQDALAGSTDTQYF. The chain is built from TRBV4-1 and TRBJ2-3; 9 bases match TRBD2. The V gene end was trimmed by 0 bases and the J gene end by 0 bases; junction bases not matched to a gene: 4. The CDR3 has 17 residues. Germline CDR1 MGHRA, CDR2 YSYEKL.

V gene TRBV4-1 combines with J gene TRBJ2-7; tentative D call: TRBD1 (5 bases). Trimming left V 1 base short and J 9 bases short, with 13 bases between. The germline V gene has CDR1 MGHRA and CDR2 YSYEKL. CDR3 length equals 13 residues. CDR3 sequence (DNA): TGCGCCAGCAGCCAAGCTACAGGCGCGATGCAGTACGTC. Translated, it gives CASSQATGAMQYV.

The chain employs TRBV9 and TRBJ2-6; TRBD2 aligns across 7 bases. CDR1 and CDR2 from the germline V gene are SGDLS and YYNGEE. The V gene end was trimmed by 5 bases and the J gene end by 4 bases; junction bases not matched to a gene: 6. The CDR3 runs 15 residues. The CDR3 DNA reads TGTGCCAGCAGGGGGGGGGTTGGCGGGGCCAACGTCCTGACTTTC. Translating it yields CASRGGVGGANVLTF.

This clone was observed a single time. This sequence joins TRBV30 and TRBJ2-7; perhaps TRBD2 as D (6 bases). Germline CDR1 and CDR2: GTSNPN and SVGIG (reference sequence). This CDR3 has 13 amino acids. The CDR3 DNA sequence: TGTGCTGGTGCGGGAACATACTCCTACGAGCAGTACTTC. It codes for CAGAGTYSYEQYF.

In this sample, this clone turned up once. Here the CDR3 reads CASSLGTSGKSEQYV. In nucleotides, the CDR3 is TGTGCCAGCAGTTTAGGGACTAGCGGGAAAAGCGAGCAGTACGTC. V usage is TRBV28 and J usage is TRBJ2-7; 13 bases map to TRBD2. The J segment lost 6 bases and the V segment lost 2 bases, leaving 4 bases of the junction unmatched. Germline V CDR1 and CDR2: MDHEN, SYDVKM. The CDR3 runs 15 residues.

This clone appeared a single time. The gene calls are TRBV18 and TRBJ2-7; 10 bases are shared with TRBD2. Germline lookup yields CDR1 KGHSH and CDR2 LQKENI. The V segment lost 3 bases and the J segment 2 bases; nucleotides outside the gene matches: 4. This CDR3 comprises 15 residues. The CDR3 nucleotides read TGTGCCAGCTCACCGGGTAGCGGGAGGACCTACGAGCAGTACGTC. Amino acids: CASSPGSGRTYEQYV.

The chain couples TRBV6-5 to TRBJ1-2; D is unresolved. CDR3 length: 15 residues. Germline CDR1 reads MNHEY; CDR2 reads SVGAGI. Trimming left V 2 bases short and J 9 bases short, with 19 bases between. The CDR3 region is CASSYRGPGIRSYTF. The CDR3 DNA follows: TGTGCCAGCAGTTACCGTGGCCCGGGAATAAGGAGCTACACCTTC.

This chain connects TRBV19 to TRBJ1-1; D not resolved. CDR1 is LNHDA and CDR2 is SQIVND in the germline V gene (reference sequence). V was clipped by 3 bases and J by 7 bases, with 12 bases between them. This CDR3 region has 13 residues. The CDR3 nucleotides read TGTGCCAGTAGTATCTCCCAGGCGTATGAAGCTTTCTTT. Its translation is CASSISQAYEAFF.

This chain connects TRBV27 to TRBJ1-4; D is perhaps TRBD1 (5 bases). Germline V lookup: CDR1 MNHEY, CDR2 SMNVEV (reference sequence). The CDR3 has 17 residues. V dropped 3 bases and J dropped 7 bases, with 21 bases sitting between them. CDR3 sequence reads: CASSFAGGYTFSEKLFF. The DNA of the CDR3 is TGTGCCAGCAGTTTCGCGGGGGGTTATACTTTTTCTGAAAAACTGTTTTTT.

The chain links TRBV6-5 to TRBJ1-1; no definite D call. CDR1 is MNHEY and CDR2 is SVGAGI in the germline V gene. CDR3 length equals 15 residues. Between the trimmed V and J ends, which lost 0 bases and 5 bases, there was a span of 13 bases. For the CDR3, the DNA is TGTGCCAGCAGTTACTCTTACAGCCTTTGGACTGAAGCTTTCTTT. Translating it yields CASSYSYSLWTEAFF.

The V and J genes are TRBV4-2 and TRBJ2-2; 11 bases line up with TRBD2. CDR3 size: 17 residues. The germline V gene has CDR1 LGHNA and CDR2 YNFKEQ. V trimming: 4 bases; J trimming: 4 bases; junction bases outside the gene matches: 8. The CDR3 loop is CASSPLAGGPGTGELFF. The DNA for the CDR3 is TGTGCCAGCAGCCCGCTAGCGGGAGGACCTGGCACCGGGGAGCTGTTTTTT.

The chain employs TRBV4-1 and TRBJ2-1; unclear D gene. Looked up from germline, CDR1 is MGHRA and CDR2 is YSYEKL. The CDR3 loop spans 14 amino acids. V was trimmed by 1 base and J by 4 bases, leaving 8 bases between them. Here the CDR3 reads CASSQGFGYNEQFF. The CDR3 DNA follows: TGCGCCAGCAGCCAAGGATTCGGGTACAATGAGCAGTTCTTC.

V and J are TRBV6-1 and TRBJ1-1; D not certain. The CDR3 runs 13 residues. The germline CDR1 and CDR2 sequences are MNHNS and SASEGT. With 7 bases removed from V and 3 bases from J, the gap between germline ends came to 12 bases. CDR3 loop: CASTSRGDTEAFF. CDR3 bases: TGTGCCAGCACTTCCCGCGGGGACACTGAAGCTTTCTTT.

This clone was seen a few times. This chain uses TRBV4-1 with TRBJ1-3, with D tentatively TRBD1 (5 bases). CDR1 and CDR2 (germline): MGHRA, YSYEKL. V was pared by 3 bases and J by 2 bases, with 8 bases between. This CDR3 spans 14 amino acids. The CDR3 DNA reads as TGCGCCAGCAGCCACCCGGGGGCTGGAAACACCATATATTTT. Protein product: CASSHPGAGNTIYF.

This clone was counted a single time. The chain joins TRBV6-1 to TRBJ1-5; D may be TRBD1 (5 bases). The CDR3 length is 15 residues. Looked up from germline, CDR1 is MNHNS and CDR2 is SASEGT. V lost 0 bases and J lost 2, with 8 bases in between. The CDR3 loop is CASSEAPGGNQPQHF. The CDR3 nucleotides are TGTGCCAGCAGTGAAGCCCCGGGGGGCAATCAGCCCCAGCATTTT.

The V and J genes are TRBV19 and TRBJ1-4; D is undetermined. In germline, CDR1 is LNHDA, CDR2 SQIVND (reference sequence). Trimming took 6 bases from V and 6 from J, leaving 8 bases between them. The CDR3 has 12 residues. The CDR3 coding sequence is TGTGCCAGTAGCTCTTACTATGAAAAACTGTTTTTT. Translated: CASSSYYEKLFF. Drawing the rest from reference TRBV19 and TRBJ1-4, the complete variable domain is DGGITQSPKYLFRKEGQNVTLSCEQNLNHDAMYWYRQDPGQGLRLIYYSQIVNDFQKGDIAEGYSVSREKKESFPLTVTSAQKNPTAFYLCASSSYYEKLFFGSGTQLSVL.

This chain links TRBV7-6 with TRBJ2-3; D is perhaps TRBD2 (5 bases). Germline CDR1 SGHVS, CDR2 FNYEAQ. Trimming took off 5 bases at V and 4 bases at J, with 13 bases between the two ends. The CDR3 spans 14 residues. The CDR3: CASSPIPGADTQYF. DNA for the CDR3: TGTGCCAGCAGCCCTATACCCGGGGCAGATACGCAGTATTTT.

This chain connects TRBV6-7 to TRBJ2-2, with 11 bases aligning to TRBD2. TRBV6-7 is treated as an ORF (open reading frame) with a function not yet certain. This CDR3 spans 17 amino acids. CDR3 in amino acids: CPLAGVSEWSDAGELFF. The DNA for the CDR3 is TGTCCACTAGCGGGAGTAAGCGAGTGGTCGGACGCCGGGGAGCTGTTTTTT.

J is TRBJ1-3 and V is TRBV28; D unclear. The CDR3 spans 13 residues. Germline V CDR1 and CDR2: MDHEN, SYDVKM. Deletions cut 8 bases from V and 2 bases from J, with 10 bases between. Written as DNA, the CDR3 is TGTGCCAGCCGGAGAGGCACTGGAAACACCATATATTTT. Residues: CASRRGTGNTIYF.